A single sample gave rise to the 26 T cell receptor beta chains below, sequenced in a study of T cells in Graves' hyperthyroidism and ophthalmopathy. Researchers took RNA transcripts and amplified the TCR beta CDR3 regions from them. The HTBI primer set served for first-round RT-PCR of the TCR CDR3. MiXCR was run by TCRdb on the multiplex PCR reads, yielding one entry per CDR3 protein. The sample lists about 410,000 distinct CDR3 sequences, 14% occurring once. The specimen was blood. The receptors shown here come from a woman in her 30s with Graves' ophthalmopathy.

In this sample, this clonotype turned up many times. The rearrangement uses TRBV4-1 and TRBJ1-5, with D perhaps TRBD1 (5 bases). CDR1 and CDR2 from the germline V gene are MGHRA and YSYEKL. The CDR3 sequence is 13 residues long. V was shortened by 1 base and J by 6 bases, with 7 bases between the two germline ends. For the CDR3, the DNA is TGCGCCAGCAGCCAAGGGGGGGTTCAGCCCCAGCATTTT. Protein sequence: CASSQGGVQPQHF.

The rearrangement links TRBV9 to TRBJ1-1, with D possibly matching TRBD1 (5 bases). The CDR3 length is 14 residues. Trimming removed 3 bases from V and 5 bases from J, with 14 bases in between. Germline V lookup: CDR1 SGDLS, CDR2 YYNGEE. CDR3 DNA: TGTGCCAGCAGCGCGAGGGGTGAGGGGACTGAAGCTTTCTTT. Protein product: CASSARGEGTEAFF.

This clonotype was found many times. The chain carries TRBV30 and TRBJ1-5, with TRBD1 as a possible D gene (5 bases). The CDR3 is 13 amino acids. Germline loops: CDR1 GTSNPN, CDR2 SVGIG (reference sequence). Trimming stripped 5 bases from V and 6 bases from J, with 14 bases between. The CDR3 here is CAWGGGAGQPQHF. CDR3 nucleotide sequence: TGTGCCTGGGGGGGGGGAGCCGGTCAGCCCCAGCATTTT.

The chain is built from TRBV6-1 and TRBJ2-5; D is possibly TRBD1 (6 bases). V lost 1 base to trimming and J lost 4 bases, with 13 bases between them. This CDR3 comprises 15 residues. Germline V gene data show CDR1 as MNHNS and CDR2 as SASEGT. DNA of the CDR3: TGTGCCAGCAGTGAAGAACAGGGTGCCGGAGAGACCCAGTACTTC. The encoded protein is CASSEEQGAGETQYF.

This clonotype was recorded at least ten times. This chain links TRBV28 with TRBJ1-5, with D maybe TRBD1 (6 bases). The V and J ends lost 3 bases and 5 bases respectively, with 11 bases between them. Germline CDR1 is MDHEN and CDR2 is SYDVKM. The CDR3 length is 14 residues. The CDR3 reads CASSFNTGYQPQHF. DNA of the CDR3: TGTGCCAGCAGTTTCAATACAGGGTATCAGCCCCAGCATTTT.

This clonotype has at least ten counts. The chain couples TRBV20-1 to TRBJ2-1; no clear D gene. The CDR3 covers 16 residues. V dropped 1 base and J dropped 3 bases, with 16 bases sitting between them. CDR1 and CDR2 (germline): DFQATT, SNEGSKA (reference sequence). CDR3 loop: CSARVWVNQNYNEQFF. The CDR3 DNA reads TGCAGTGCTAGAGTCTGGGTCAACCAGAACTACAATGAGCAGTTCTTC.

In its sample, this clonotype was seen many times. DNA for the CDR3: TGTGCCAGCAGCTTAGTGGAGGGGCCGGACTACGAGCAGTACTTC. Its translation is CASSLVEGPDYEQYF. The genes are TRBV7-9 and TRBJ2-7, with a possible D match to TRBD2 (6 bases). The CDR3 spans 15 residues. Germline lookup yields CDR1 SEHNR and CDR2 FQNEAQ (reference sequence). V was clipped by 1 base and J by 3 bases, with 13 bases between them.

In this sample, this clonotype turned up many times. The chain recombines TRBV20-1 with TRBJ1-5, with 7 bases lining up with TRBD1. CDR3 length: 12 amino acids. The V gene end was trimmed by 6 bases and the J gene end by 5 bases; junction bases not matched to a gene: 4. Germline V gives CDR1 DFQATT, CDR2 SNEGSKA (reference sequence). The CDR3 nucleotides read TGCAGTGCCGTCGACAGGGATCAGCCCCAGCATTTT. Translation: CSAVDRDQPQHF.

The table lists this clonotype with many counts. The chain employs TRBV28 and TRBJ1-2; D is possibly TRBD1 (5 bases). This CDR3 spans 14 amino acids. The V end lost 6 bases, the J end lost 5 bases, and 16 bases lay between the germline ends. CDR1 is MDHEN and CDR2 is SYDVKM in the germline V gene. The CDR3 region has the DNA TGTGCCAGCAGGGGCCCGGGCCAGGGATATGGCTACACCTTC. This encodes CASRGPGQGYGYTF.

This clonotype has at least ten counts. The chain joins TRBV7-9 to TRBJ2-5; D call uncertain. Germline CDR1 is SEHNR and CDR2 is FQNEAQ (reference sequence). The V end was cut by 5 bases, the J end by 5 bases, with 9 bases between. The CDR3 spans 12 residues. The CDR3 here is CASSRNEETQYF. In nucleotides, the CDR3 is TGTGCCAGCAGCAGAAATGAGGAGACCCAGTACTTC.

This clonotype has just a few counts. This chain joins TRBV14 and TRBJ2-3; D call uncertain. Germline-derived CDR1 and CDR2 are SGHDN and FVKESK. This CDR3 has 15 residues. Trimming took off 3 bases at V and 1 base at J, with 11 bases between the two ends. CDR3 bases: TGTGCCAGCAGCCAGGGTGGGCCAGGCACAGATACGCAGTATTTT. This gives the protein CASSQGGPGTDTQYF.

At least ten counts were recorded for this clonotype. V and J are TRBV13 and TRBJ2-7; TRBD1 matches at 9 bases. Germline CDR1 reads PRHDT; CDR2 reads FYEKMQ (reference sequence). This CDR3 contains 15 residues. Trimming took 1 base from V and 2 from J; bases not matched to a gene: 3. CDR3 bases: TGTGCCAGCAGCTTAGAAGGGACAGGGACCTACGAGCAGTACTTC. Translating gives CASSLEGTGTYEQYF.

This clonotype showed up just a few times. This may arise from a read error, as a much more abundant clone is one base away. V usage is TRBV18 and J usage is TRBJ2-1; 10 positions match TRBD1. This CDR3 has 15 amino acids. Unmatched junction bases numbered 8, after V lost 4 bases and J lost 8 bases. Germline CDR1 reads KGHSH; CDR2 reads LQKENI. The CDR3 nucleotides are TGTGCCAGCTCACAGACCGGGACAGGGGTTGATGAGCAGTTCTTC. Translating gives CASSQTGTGVDEQFF.

This clonotype was seen many times. The chain employs TRBV11-2 and TRBJ2-7; D unresolved. The CDR3 spans 10 residues. With 4 bases removed from V and 7 bases from J, the gap between germline ends came to 5 bases. The germline CDR1 and CDR2 sequences are SGHAT and FQNNGV. The CDR3 loop reads CASSSREQYF. CDR3 bases: TGTGCCAGCAGCTCCAGGGAGCAGTACTTC.

This clonotype was recorded many times. The chain uses TRBV12-3 or TRBV12-4 and TRBJ2-5; D is perhaps TRBD1 (5 bases). V lost 3 bases and J lost 0, with 20 bases in between. The CDR3 contains 18 residues. The DNA for the CDR3 is TGTGCCAGCAGTTTTACGGTGGGGCGGTTCGAATACCAAGAGACCCAGTACTTC. This gives the protein CASSFTVGRFEYQETQYF.

The chain couples TRBV6-1 to TRBJ1-3; D ambiguous. With 10 bases removed from V and 4 bases from J, the gap between germline ends came to 20 bases. Looked up from germline, CDR1 is MNHNS and CDR2 is SASEGT. This CDR3 contains 15 residues. Here the CDR3 reads CATHHLTTKGNTIYF. In DNA, the CDR3 is TGTGCCACCCACCATCTCACAACGAAAGGAAACACCATATATTTT.

There are many counts of this clonotype. The rearrangement uses TRBV4-1 and TRBJ2-3; D possibly corresponds to TRBD1 (6 bases). The V gene's germline CDR1 is MGHRA and CDR2 YSYEKL. Trimming left V 4 bases short and J 1 base short, with 18 bases between. The CDR3 is 17 amino acids. CDR3 DNA: TGCGCCAGCAGCCGCGAAGCCTCAGGGGTAGGCACAGATACGCAGTATTTT. Protein sequence: CASSREASGVGTDTQYF.

Only a few counts were recorded for this clonotype. The chain combines TRBV14 with TRBJ1-6; 9 bases fit TRBD1. Per germline, CDR1 SGHDN and CDR2 FVKESK. This CDR3 contains 16 residues. With 5 bases clipped from V and 4 bases from J, the junction kept 6 bases outside the gene matches. The chain's CDR3 is CASSTRTGAYNSPLHF. The CDR3 DNA follows: TGTGCCAGCAGCACTCGGACAGGGGCTTATAATTCACCCCTCCACTTT.

This clonotype was recorded only once. This may come from a read error, since a much larger clone is one base off. The chain couples TRBV3-1 to TRBJ1-4; no definite D call. Germline V lookup: CDR1 LGHDT, CDR2 YNNKEL (reference sequence). This CDR3 has 18 amino acids. DNA of the CDR3: TGTGCCAGCAGCCCCTTTCATTCTCTCGGAAAAGGTGATGAAGAACTGTTTTTT. Translated, it gives CASSPFHSLGKGDEELFF.

This chain connects TRBV20-1 to TRBJ2-5; TRBD2 is a possible D gene (7 bases). In germline, CDR1 is DFQATT, CDR2 SNEGSKA (reference sequence). V was trimmed by 2 bases and J by 5 bases, leaving 15 bases between them. CDR3 length: 14 residues. CDR3 bases: TGCAGTGCTAGAACGGGGGGCCGCGGGGAGACCCAGTACTTC. Residues: CSARTGGRGETQYF.

This clonotype has ten or more counts. The CDR3 reads CASSYRQGLSYEQYF. CDR3 nucleotides: TGTGCCAGCAGTTACCGACAGGGGCTCTCCTACGAGCAGTACTTC. The rearrangement uses TRBV27 and TRBJ2-7; 8 bases are shared with TRBD1. V was pared by 4 bases and J by 0 bases, with 5 bases of the junction left unmatched. The CDR3 covers 15 residues. Germline V gives CDR1 MNHEY, CDR2 SMNVEV (reference sequence).

This clonotype was found once. The CDR3 does not end in the conserved phenylalanine or tryptophan, so this is likely a read error. This sequence joins TRBV7-9 and TRBJ2-5; D uncertain. Looked up from germline, CDR1 is SEHNR and CDR2 is FQNEAQ (reference sequence). The CDR3 spans 13 residues. The V end was cut by 6 bases, the J end by 1 base, with 9 bases between. CDR3 in amino acids: CASSFQLQETQYS. In nucleotides, the CDR3 is TGTGCCAGCAGTTTTCAGCTCCAAGAGACCCAGTACTCC.

Only a few counts were recorded for this clonotype. The chain couples TRBV27 to TRBJ1-6; no clear D. This CDR3 spans 13 amino acids. V was shortened by 5 bases and J by 9 bases, with 11 bases between the two germline ends. Germline CDR1 MNHEY, CDR2 SMNVEV (reference sequence). The chain's CDR3 is CASSPTSSSPLHF. CDR3 in DNA: TGTGCCAGCAGTCCCACTTCGAGTTCACCCCTCCACTTT.

Many counts were recorded for this clonotype. V usage is TRBV20-1 and J usage is TRBJ2-3; 9 nucleotides align to TRBD2. The length of the CDR3 is 15 residues. The V gene's germline CDR1 is DFQATT and CDR2 SNEGSKA (reference sequence). The V segment lost 3 bases and the J segment 1 base; nucleotides outside the gene matches: 5. In nucleotides, the CDR3 is TGCAGTGCTAGGACTAGCGGATCCGGCACAGATACGCAGTATTTT. Translated: CSARTSGSGTDTQYF.

This clonotype was seen many times. The rearrangement links TRBV2 to TRBJ2-6; D is unclear. V lost 7 bases and J 0 bases, leaving 7 bases between the germline ends. The CDR3 sequence is 14 residues long. The germline gives CDR1 SNHLY, CDR2 FYNNEI. CDR3 nucleotides: TGTGCCAGCAAGCCTACCTCTGGGGCCAACGTCCTGACTTTC. Translation gives CASKPTSGANVLTF.

This clonotype was detected many times. This sequence joins TRBV28 and TRBJ2-5; 8 positions match TRBD2. The germline V gene has CDR1 MDHEN and CDR2 SYDVKM. Trimming cost V 3 bases and J 4 bases; bases outside gene matches: 13. The CDR3 is 17 residues long. CDR3 DNA: TGTGCCAGCAGTTTTATGCGCGATAGCGGGATCTTAGAGACCCAGTACTTC. Translating gives CASSFMRDSGILETQYF.